The T cell receptor (beta chain) under discussion was sequenced for a study of chemoradiotherapy in HPV16-positive cancers. Study-wide points: During treatment, candidate HPV-specific clones and E7-related motifs expanded in tumor. HPV-responsive T-cell expansion during chemoradiotherapy was linked to improved recurrence-free survival in HPV16-positive patients. Only a couple of HPV16-positive patients supplied the functional HPV-specificity definition.

Regarding this clone: Antigen specificity is unknown.

Germline V lookup: CDR1 MNHEY, CDR2 SVGAGI. This CDR3 comprises 11 residues. Trimming removed 0 bases at V and 12 bases at J, with 8 bases between. TCRdb's copy holds only in-frame clones and misses some; the assay was immunoSEQ multiplex PCR. The sample includes more than 7,000 clones, around 88% of them seen just once. The sequence derives from a human donor with HPV-associated anogenital cancer. The chain is built from TRBV6-5 and TRBJ1-1, with no clear D. The starting material was blood, obtained from a patient who underwent chemoradiotherapy. The CDR3 here is CASSYSTTTFF. DNA for the CDR3: TGTGCCAGCAGTTACTCGACGACGACTTTCTTT.